Sequencing of this TCR beta chain was carried out in a study of T cell changes during pregnancy in multiple sclerosis (dated by TCRdb to between 2018 and 2021). For the wider study: The study looked at changes in the T cell repertoire across pregnancy in women with multiple sclerosis.

Of note for this clone: Its antigen remains unidentified. No base quality information exists; no much larger clone differs at one position.

Library preparation employed the immunoSEQ multiplex PCR assay. The table comes from immuneACCESS by way of TCRdb, which keeps in-frame sequences with V and J called. Part of the clones is missing from these tables; in studies checked, under half for an unresolved V gene and the rest for unknown reasons. The sample table lists tens of thousands of clones, more than 85% of them with a count of one. The ten biggest clones cover roughly 0.85% of the sample. The sequence was obtained from a female donor with multiple sclerosis, enrolled in a pregnancy study. Specimen: peripheral blood, collected before pregnancy.

The DNA sequence is TGTGCCAGCAGCTTATTGGTTCAGCGGGGCACTGAAGCTTTCTTT. It encodes CASSLLVQRGTEAFF. In this chain, TRBV7-2 is recombined with TRBJ1-1; the D gene cannot be resolved reliably. Measured from the cysteine to the phenylalanine, the CDR3 is 15 residues long. This entry keeps only the CDR3 DNA: 45 bases, framed from base 1. The germline V gene provides CDR1 SGHTA and CDR2 FQGNSA. The V and J ends are trimmed by 2 bases and 4 bases, leaving 14 bases between them.